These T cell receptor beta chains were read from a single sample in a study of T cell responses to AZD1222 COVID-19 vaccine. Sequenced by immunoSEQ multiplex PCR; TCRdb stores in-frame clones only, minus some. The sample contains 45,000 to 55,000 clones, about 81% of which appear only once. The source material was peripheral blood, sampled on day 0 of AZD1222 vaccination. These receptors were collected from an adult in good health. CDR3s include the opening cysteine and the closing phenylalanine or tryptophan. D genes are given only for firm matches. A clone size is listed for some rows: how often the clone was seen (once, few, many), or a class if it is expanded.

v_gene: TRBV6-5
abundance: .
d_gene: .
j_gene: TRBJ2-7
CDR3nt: TGTGCCAGCAGTTACCGGTTAGGGACGGCGTACGAGCAGTACTTC
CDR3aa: CASSYRLGTAYEQYF

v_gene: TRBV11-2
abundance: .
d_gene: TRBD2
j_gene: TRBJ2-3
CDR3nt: TGTGCCAGCAGCTCCGCACTAGCGGGACGTGCAGATACGCAGTATTTT
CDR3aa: CASSSALAGRADTQYF

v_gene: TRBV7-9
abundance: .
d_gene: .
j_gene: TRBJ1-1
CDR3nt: TGTGCCAGCAGCGGAGCGACAGGGAACACTGAAGCTTTCTTT
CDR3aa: CASSGATGNTEAFF

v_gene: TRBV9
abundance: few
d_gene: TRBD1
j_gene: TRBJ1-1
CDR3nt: TGTGCCAGCAGCGTCACAGGGGGCATCACTGAAGCTTTCTTT
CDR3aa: CASSVTGGITEAFF

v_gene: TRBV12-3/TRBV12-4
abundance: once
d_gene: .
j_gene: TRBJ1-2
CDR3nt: TGTGCCAGCAGTTTAGCGAACTATGGCTACACCTTC
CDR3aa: CASSLANYGYTF

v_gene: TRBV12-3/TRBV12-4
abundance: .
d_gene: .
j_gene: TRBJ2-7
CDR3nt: TGTGCCAGCAGTTATAGGGACCCCTACGAGCAGTACTTC
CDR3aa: CASSYRDPYEQYF

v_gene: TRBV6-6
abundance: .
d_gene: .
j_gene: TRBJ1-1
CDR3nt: TGTGCCAGCAGGGGGACGGCCGTATGGAACACTGAAGCTTTCTTT
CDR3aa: CASRGTAVWNTEAFF

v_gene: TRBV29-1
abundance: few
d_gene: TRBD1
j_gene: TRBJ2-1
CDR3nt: TGCAGCGTTGATGGACAGGGGTACAATGAGCAGTTCTTC
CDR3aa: CSVDGQGYNEQFF

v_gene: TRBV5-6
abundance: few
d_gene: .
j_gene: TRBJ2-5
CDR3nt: TGTGCCAGCAGCTTTAAGGGTGATGGGGGGGAGACCCAGTACTTC
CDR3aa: CASSFKGDGGETQYF

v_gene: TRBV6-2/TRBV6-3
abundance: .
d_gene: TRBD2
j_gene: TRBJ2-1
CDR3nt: TGTGCCAGCAGCGCAATTGCTAGCGGGGGGGCGGGTAGTGAGCAGTTCTTC
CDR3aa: CASSAIASGGAGSEQFF

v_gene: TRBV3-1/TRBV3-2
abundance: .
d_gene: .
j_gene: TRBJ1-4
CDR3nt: TGTGCCAGCAGCCCCCCAAGGAGGAATGAAAAACTGTTTTTT
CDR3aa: CASSPPRRNEKLFF

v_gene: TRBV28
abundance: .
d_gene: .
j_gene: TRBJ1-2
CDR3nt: TGTGCCAGCAGTTTACAGCAGGGCTTTCGGTATGGCTACACCTTC
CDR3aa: CASSLQQGFRYGYTF

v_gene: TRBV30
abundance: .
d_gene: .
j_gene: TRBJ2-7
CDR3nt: TGTGCCTGGAGTGTATCCTCCTACGAGCAGTACTTC
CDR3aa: CAWSVSSYEQYF

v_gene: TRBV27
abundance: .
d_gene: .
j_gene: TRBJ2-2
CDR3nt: TGTGCCAGCAGTTTATTGGGGGCCGGGGAGCTGTTTTTT
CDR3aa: CASSLLGAGELFF

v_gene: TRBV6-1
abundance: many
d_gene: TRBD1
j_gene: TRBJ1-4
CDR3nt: TGTGCCAGCAGTGAAGCGGGGCAGGGGGCTGAAAAACTGTTTTTT
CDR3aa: CASSEAGQGAEKLFF

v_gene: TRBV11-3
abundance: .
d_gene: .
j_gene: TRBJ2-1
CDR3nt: TGTGCCAGCAGCGGCCGGGACCACCACAATGAGCAGTTCTTC
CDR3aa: CASSGRDHHNEQFF

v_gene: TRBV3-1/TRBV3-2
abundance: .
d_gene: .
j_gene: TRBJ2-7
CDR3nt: TGTGCCAGCAGCCAAAGCCCCCCCGGCGAGCAGTACTTC
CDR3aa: CASSQSPPGEQYF

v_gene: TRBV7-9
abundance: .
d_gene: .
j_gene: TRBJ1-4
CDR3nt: TGTGCCAGCAGCTTAGATGAGGGGAGTGAAAAACTGTTTTTT
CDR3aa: CASSLDEGSEKLFF

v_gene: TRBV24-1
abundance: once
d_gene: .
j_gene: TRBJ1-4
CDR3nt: TGTGCCACCAGTGATCCGGTATGGGGTGGGTTTGAAAAACTGTTTTTT
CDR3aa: CATSDPVWGGFEKLFF

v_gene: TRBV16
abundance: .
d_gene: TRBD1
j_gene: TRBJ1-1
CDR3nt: TGTGCCAGCAGCCATTGGGCCGGTCCGGGACAGGGGATCCCTGAAGCTTTCTTT
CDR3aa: CASSHWAGPGQGIPEAFF

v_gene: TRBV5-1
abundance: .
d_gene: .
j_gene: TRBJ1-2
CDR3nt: TGCGCCAGCAGCTTGGAGGGACGCCCTGACTATGGCTACACCTTC
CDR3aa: CASSLEGRPDYGYTF

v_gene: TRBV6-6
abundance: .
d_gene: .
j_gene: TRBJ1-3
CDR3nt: TGTGCCAGCAGTTCAGGAGGACCCGGAAACACCATATATTTT
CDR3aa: CASSSGGPGNTIYF

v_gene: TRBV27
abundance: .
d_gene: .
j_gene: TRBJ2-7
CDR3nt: TGTGCCAGCAGTTTAGCACATAACTACGAGCAGTACTTC
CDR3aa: CASSLAHNYEQYF

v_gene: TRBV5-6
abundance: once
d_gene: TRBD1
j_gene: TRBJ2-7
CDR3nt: TGTGCCAGCAGCCTGCGGGCAGGGGGCTACGAGCAGTACTTC
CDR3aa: CASSLRAGGYEQYF

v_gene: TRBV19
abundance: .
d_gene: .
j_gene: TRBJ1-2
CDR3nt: TGTGCCAGCAGACACGATTTAGGCTATGGCTACACCTTC
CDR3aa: CASRHDLGYGYTF

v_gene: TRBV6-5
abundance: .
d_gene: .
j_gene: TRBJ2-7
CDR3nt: TGTGCCACCGCGAGTACTGCTACCTACGAGCAGTACTTC
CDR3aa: CATASTATYEQYF

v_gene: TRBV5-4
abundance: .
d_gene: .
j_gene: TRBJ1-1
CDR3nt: TGTGCCAGCAGCTTTTACCGGAGTCGGAACACTGAAGCTTTCTTT
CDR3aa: CASSFYRSRNTEAFF

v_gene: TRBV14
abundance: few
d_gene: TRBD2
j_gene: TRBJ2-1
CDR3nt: TGTGCCAGCAGCCAAGCGAGGCTAGCGGGGGGTTACAATGAGCAGTTCTTC
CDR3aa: CASSQARLAGGYNEQFF

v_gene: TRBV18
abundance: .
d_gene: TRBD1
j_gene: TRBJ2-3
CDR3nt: TGTGCCAGCTCCCAGGACAGGGGATTCACAGATACGCAGTATTTT
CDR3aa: CASSQDRGFTDTQYF

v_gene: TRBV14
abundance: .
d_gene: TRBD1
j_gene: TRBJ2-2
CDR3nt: TGTGCCAGCAGCCCCTCGACAGGGGGCCTTATAAACACCGGGGAGCTGTTTTTT
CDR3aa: CASSPSTGGLINTGELFF

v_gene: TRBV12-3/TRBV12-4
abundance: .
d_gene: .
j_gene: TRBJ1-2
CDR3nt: TGTGCCAGCAGTTTCACTCGTGGCTATGGCTACACCTTC
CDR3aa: CASSFTRGYGYTF

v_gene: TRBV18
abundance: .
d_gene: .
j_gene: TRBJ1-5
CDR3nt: TGTGCCAGCTCACCACCAGGCAGGGACAATCAGCCCCAGCATTTT
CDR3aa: CASSPPGRDNQPQHF

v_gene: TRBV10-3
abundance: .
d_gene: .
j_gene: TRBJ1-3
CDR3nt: TGTGCCATCCGGGGGGGGGTTGCCTCTGGAAACACCATATATTTT
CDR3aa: CAIRGGVASGNTIYF

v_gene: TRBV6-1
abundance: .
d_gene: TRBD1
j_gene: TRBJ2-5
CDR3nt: TGTGCCAGCAGTGAGGACAGGGGGCTCCAAGAGACCCAGTACTTC
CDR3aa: CASSEDRGLQETQYF

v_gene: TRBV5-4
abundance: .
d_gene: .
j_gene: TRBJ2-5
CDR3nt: TGTGCCAGCAGCCCCGGGACGCAACAAGAGACCCAGTACTTC
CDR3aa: CASSPGTQQETQYF

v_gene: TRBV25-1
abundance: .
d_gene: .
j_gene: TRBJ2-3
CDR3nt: TGTGCCAGCAGTAGCTTTGATACGCAGTATTTT
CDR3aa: CASSSFDTQYF

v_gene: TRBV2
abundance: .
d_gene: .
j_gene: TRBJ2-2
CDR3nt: TGTGCCAGCAGTGAGGTGAAGGGGGCCGGGGAGCTGTTTTTT
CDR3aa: CASSEVKGAGELFF

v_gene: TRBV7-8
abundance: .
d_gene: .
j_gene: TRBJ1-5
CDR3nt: TGTGCCAGCAGCCAGAGAGCCGGTTTCGGTATGCAGCCCCAGCATTTT
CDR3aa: CASSQRAGFGMQPQHF

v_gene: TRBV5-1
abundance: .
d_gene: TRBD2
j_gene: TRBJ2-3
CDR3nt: TGCGCCAGCAGCTTGTTAACTAGCGGGGGGACAGATACGCAGTATTTT
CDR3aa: CASSLLTSGGTDTQYF

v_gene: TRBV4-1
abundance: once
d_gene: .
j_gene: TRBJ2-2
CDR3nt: TGCGCCAGCAGCCAAGTTCTAGATGGCGGGGAGCTGTTTTTT
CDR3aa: CASSQVLDGGELFF

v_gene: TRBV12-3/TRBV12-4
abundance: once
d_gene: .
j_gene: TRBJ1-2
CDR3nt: TGTGCCAGCAGTTTACGGGATTCTGGCTACACCTTC
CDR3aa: CASSLRDSGYTF